This TCR beta chain stems from a study of T cells after posttransplantation cyclophosphamide. Points from the study as a whole: TRB clonality was highly associated with recipient CMV seropositivity and reactivation. Later post-transplant blood repertoires were often dominated by donor CD8+ memory clones.

Ten or more counts support this clone. Its antigen is currently unknown. Sequencing was performed with immunoSEQ multiplex PCR; in TCRdb, only in-frame clones are kept and a portion is missing. The data list just under 8,000 clones, none observed once; 5.5% to 7.5% falls to the top ten. The CDR3 has 15 amino acids. The V gene's germline CDR1 is MGHRA and CDR2 YSYEKL. With V trimmed by 0 bases and J by 2 bases, 4 bases remained unmatched. A marrow graft followed busulfan-fludarabine conditioning, with cyclophosphamide on days +3 and +4. The TCR comes from a male patient between 25 and 39 years old who received an allogeneic stem cell transplant from an unrelated donor, was CMV-positive, and had acute and chronic GVHD. A subset of T cells may come from the graft donor. The sequenced sample was PBMCs, obtained after an allogeneic stem cell transplant with post-transplant cyclophosphamide. This sequence joins TRBV4-1 and TRBJ2-7; 7 bases agree with TRBD2. The CDR3 DNA reads TGCGCCAGCAGCCAAGACGGGGGGTTGACCTACGAGCAGTACTTC. Translated: CASSQDGGLTYEQYF.